The 8 T cell receptor beta chains below all came from one sample that was sequenced in a study of cytomegalovirus exposure and HLA in healthy donors. The PCR ran on 60 Vbeta and 13 Jbeta primers. The method was immunoSEQ multiplex PCR; TCRdb's version includes in-frame clones alone and lacks a portion of them. The sample contains around 150,000 clones, roughly 85% of which appear only once. Sequences were obtained from PBMCs. The source of these receptors is a man in his forties in good health and CMV-seronegative.

The V call is TRBV6-1, the J call TRBJ1-6; no definite D call. Trimming shortened V by 6 bases and J by 0 bases, and 9 bases separated the two germline ends. This CDR3 has 15 residues. CDR1 and CDR2 from the germline V gene are MNHNS and SASEGT. In DNA form, the CDR3 reads TGTGCCAGCAGCCCAGGATTCTCCTATAATTCACCCCTCCACTTT. Amino acids: CASSPGFSYNSPLHF.

V usage is TRBV5-1 and J usage is TRBJ2-5; 7 bases map to TRBD2. The J call is doubtful: the DNA matches TRBJ2-7 better. CDR3 size: 15 residues. CDR1 and CDR2 (germline): SGHRS, YFSETQ. Written as DNA, the CDR3 is TGCGCCAGCAATGTCGGGGCGGGAGATATGTACGAGCAGTACTTC. This encodes CASNVGAGDMYEQYF.

This clone was seen once. The chain joins TRBV11-2 to TRBJ1-1; perhaps TRBD1 as D (6 bases). Trimming pared 4 bases from V and 2 bases from J, leaving 14 bases between. The CDR3 is 15 residues long. Per the germline V gene, CDR1 is SGHAT and CDR2 is FQNNGV. CDR3 loop: CASSYHRDLNTEAFF. CDR3 nucleotide sequence: TGTGCCAGCAGCTACCACAGGGACCTCAACACTGAAGCTTTCTTT.

This clone was counted between two and nine times. The genes are TRBV7-2 and TRBJ2-5, with 7 positions matching TRBD1. The V gene end was trimmed by 2 bases and the J gene end by 5 bases; junction bases not matched to a gene: 5. The CDR3 is 14 residues long. The germline gives CDR1 SGHTA, CDR2 FQGNSA. The chain's CDR3 is CASSLSDRVETQYF. The DNA of the CDR3 is TGTGCCAGCAGCTTAAGCGACAGGGTCGAGACCCAGTACTTC.

V and J are TRBV7-2 and TRBJ2-3, with 8 positions matching TRBD2. The germline V gene encodes CDR1 SGHTA and CDR2 FQGNSA. The CDR3 length is 17 residues. V lost 2 bases, J lost 6 bases, and 13 bases stayed unmatched. In DNA form, the CDR3 reads TGTGCCAGCAGCTTAAGTAGGCCGGGGGGGCCAGCCGATACGCAGTATTTT. This sequence encodes CASSLSRPGGPADTQYF. Full variable domain (outside the CDR3, taken from reference TRBV7-2 and TRBJ2-3): GAGVSQSPSNKVTEKGKDVELRCDPISGHTALYWYRQSLGQGLEFLIYFQGNSAPDKSGLPSDRFSAERTGGSVSTLTIQRTQQEDSAVYLCASSLSRPGGPADTQYFGPGTRLTVL.

The chain couples TRBV28 to TRBJ2-1; 11 bases are shared with TRBD2. The germline V gene has CDR1 MDHEN and CDR2 SYDVKM. The CDR3 covers 16 residues. V lost 2 bases and J lost 10; bases outside the gene matches: 10. CDR3 bases: TGTGCCAGCAGTTTACCGGCTAGCGGGGGGTTCAGGGAGCAGTTCTTC. It yields the protein CASSLPASGGFREQFF.

V usage is TRBV19 and J usage is TRBJ1-1, with D possibly matching TRBD1 (5 bases). This CDR3 is 15 amino acids long. Germline V lookup: CDR1 LNHDA, CDR2 SQIVND (reference sequence). The V gene lost 8 bases and the J gene lost 5 bases, with 21 bases spanning the gap. This CDR3 is CASGQRDLAMTEAFF. The CDR3 DNA reads as TGTGCCAGTGGCCAAAGGGACCTAGCGATGACTGAAGCTTTCTTT.

The rearrangement links TRBV5-4 to TRBJ2-3; D ambiguous. V lost 0 bases and J 0 bases, leaving 11 bases between the germline ends. The CDR3 is 16 amino acids. Germline CDR1 reads SGHNT; CDR2 reads YYREEE (reference sequence). The CDR3 coding sequence is TGTGCCAGCAGCTTGGGGTCGGTTTCTAGCACAGATACGCAGTATTTT. It codes for CASSLGSVSSTDTQYF. Variable domain in full (rest from reference TRBV5-4 and TRBJ2-3): ETGVTQSPTHLIKTRGQQVTLRCSSQSGHNTVSWYQQALGQGPQFIFQYYREEENGRGNFPPRFSGLQFPNYSSELNVNALELDDSALYLCASSLGSVSSTDTQYFGPGTRLTVL.